A selection of T cell receptor beta chains follows, all from one sample in a study of cytomegalovirus exposure and HLA in healthy donors. The assay was immunoSEQ multiplex PCR, and TCRdb's table has in-frame clones only and misses some. The sample yields approximately 150,000 clones, roughly 89% seen once. Sequenced: PBMCs. Receptors were obtained from a man aged 18-30 years in good health and CMV-seropositive. Both conserved end residues are part of each CDR3. D genes are given only for firm matches. Rows give clone size only sometimes, using once, few, many, or a class for an expanded clone.

NA | TRBJ2-5 | TRBV13 | TRBD1 | CASSPRGQAQETQYF | TGTGCCAGCAGCCCCAGGGGGCAGGCACAAGAGACCCAGTACTTC
NA | TRBJ2-5 | TRBV5-1 | TRBD1 | CASSLSGQQETQYF | TGCGCCAGCAGCCTGTCGGGACAGCAAGAGACCCAGTACTTC
few | TRBJ2-3 | TRBV6-4 | TRBD2 | CASSDSTSGGASTQYF | TGTGCCAGCAGTGACTCGACTAGCGGGGGGGCCAGTACGCAGTATTTT
NA | TRBJ1-4 | TRBV28 | TRBD1 | CASSLRDSNEKLFF | TGTGCCAGCAGTTTAAGGGACAGTAATGAAAAACTGTTTTTT
NA | TRBJ1-5 | TRBV27 | TRBD1 | CASSSYSGQGVGQPQHF | TGTGCCAGCAGTTCCTACTCAGGACAGGGTGTGGGTCAGCCCCAGCATTTT
NA | TRBJ1-5 | TRBV15 | NA | CATSDRRYSNQPQHF | TGTGCCACCTCAGACAGGCGTTATAGCAATCAGCCCCAGCATTTT
NA | TRBJ1-2 | TRBV9 | NA | CASSVAAGYDGYTF | TGTGCCAGCAGCGTAGCGGCAGGGTATGACGGCTACACCTTC
NA | TRBJ1-1 | TRBV6-6 | NA | CASSYAGADTEAFF | TGTGCCAGCAGTTACGCAGGGGCGGACACTGAAGCTTTCTTT
once | TRBJ1-5 | TRBV2 | NA | CASIPDSPNQPQHF | TGTGCCAGCATTCCCGACAGCCCCAATCAGCCCCAGCATTTT
NA | TRBJ1-5 | TRBV2 | NA | CASSVSPGNNQPQHF | TGTGCCAGCAGTGTAAGTCCAGGCAACAATCAGCCCCAGCATTTT
NA | TRBJ2-7 | TRBV19 | TRBD2 | CASSMAPSGGYEQYF | TGTGCCAGTAGTATGGCTCCTAGCGGGGGCTACGAGCAGTACTTC
NA | TRBJ2-7 | TRBV4-1 | TRBD1 | CASSQDARGQTEQYF | TGCGCCAGCAGCCAAGATGCCAGGGGGCAAACCGAGCAGTACTTC
NA | TRBJ2-7 | TRBV6-1 | NA | CASSDPLSSSYEQYF | TGTGCCAGCAGTGACCCCCTTAGCAGCTCCTACGAGCAGTACTTC
NA | TRBJ2-3 | TRBV11-2 | TRBD1 | CASSLDKGAYTQYF | TGTGCCAGCAGCTTAGATAAGGGGGCTTATACGCAGTATTTT
NA | TRBJ1-6 | TRBV6-6 | TRBD1 | CASSTTGSNSPLHF | TGTGCCAGCAGCACGACAGGGTCTAATTCACCCCTCCACTTT
NA | TRBJ1-2 | TRBV20-1 | NA | CSVARSGGYTF | TGCAGTGTCGCTCGATCGGGAGGCTACACCTTC
NA | TRBJ1-2 | TRBV7-9 | NA | CASSLGQDYTF | TGTGCCAGCAGCTTAGGACAAGACTACACCTTC
NA | TRBJ1-4 | TRBV6-5 | NA | CASSPSGGEKLFF | TGTGCCAGCAGTCCCTCGGGGGGTGAAAAACTGTTTTTT
NA | TRBJ2-1 | TRBV18 | TRBD1 | CASSPGTGLTNEQFF | TGTGCCAGCTCACCCGGGACAGGCCTCACCAATGAGCAGTTCTTC
once | TRBJ1-2 | TRBV13 | TRBD1 | CASSSGGQGYTF | TGTGCCAGCAGCTCAGGGGGCCAGGGCTACACCTTC
NA | TRBJ2-3 | TRBV4-1 | NA | CASSRLRDIGDTQYF | TGCGCCAGCAGCCGCCTCCGGGATATTGGAGATACGCAGTATTTT
NA | TRBJ1-1 | TRBV7-3 | NA | CASGKDRNTEAFF | TGTGCCAGCGGGAAGGACAGGAACACTGAAGCTTTCTTT
NA | TRBJ1-4 | TRBV11-2 | TRBD1 | CASSLDALFGGQSNEKLFF | TGTGCCAGCAGCTTAGACGCGCTGTTTGGGGGACAGTCTAATGAAAAACTGTTTTTT
NA | TRBJ1-1 | TRBV28 | NA | CASSGQQNTEAFF | TGTGCCAGCAGTGGACAGCAAAACACTGAAGCTTTCTTT
NA | TRBJ2-3 | TRBV11-2 | TRBD2 | CASSLVGGGAADTQYF | TGTGCCAGCAGCTTAGTCGGCGGGGGGGCTGCAGATACGCAGTATTTT
NA | TRBJ2-1 | TRBV2 | TRBD1 | CASNGQGPLYNEQFF | TGTGCCAGCAACGGACAGGGTCCCCTCTACAATGAGCAGTTCTTC
NA | TRBJ2-2 | TRBV5-1 | TRBD2 | CASSGTSGSWTGELFF | TGCGCCAGCTCCGGGACTAGCGGGAGCTGGACCGGGGAGCTGTTTTTT
once | TRBJ2-5 | TRBV28 | NA | CASSLLQETQYF | TGTGCCAGCAGTTTACTTCAAGAGACCCAGTACTTC
NA | TRBJ2-2 | TRBV5-1 | NA | CASKTGTGELFF | TGCGCCAGCAAAACAGGGACCGGGGAGCTGTTTTTT
NA | TRBJ2-3 | TRBV6-1 | TRBD2 | CASSGRTSGGPDTQYF | TGTGCCAGCAGTGGGCGGACTAGCGGGGGCCCAGATACGCAGTATTTT
once | TRBJ2-1 | TRBV2 | TRBD1 | CASSEPGQGYNEQFF | TGTGCCAGCAGTGAACCGGGACAGGGCTACAATGAGCAGTTCTTC
NA | TRBJ2-3 | TRBV4-1 | TRBD2 | CASSPMGLDTDTQYF | TGCGCCAGCAGCCCGATGGGACTAGACACAGATACGCAGTATTTT
NA | TRBJ1-1 | TRBV5-6 | NA | CASTWGAEAFF | TGTGCCAGCACTTGGGGGGCTGAAGCTTTCTTT
NA | TRBJ1-2 | TRBV30 | TRBD1 | CAWSLSTGGMDGYTF | TGTGCCTGGAGTCTTTCGACAGGGGGCATGGATGGCTACACCTTC
NA | TRBJ2-1 | TRBV28 | NA | CASSLRGGKAYNEQFF | TGTGCCAGCAGTTTAAGGGGGGGGAAGGCCTACAATGAGCAGTTCTTC
NA | TRBJ2-7 | TRBV27 | TRBD2 | CASSTLLTGRDSYEQYF | TGTGCCAGCAGTACGCTTTTGACGGGGAGGGACTCCTACGAGCAGTACTTC
NA | TRBJ1-1 | TRBV25-1 | NA | CASSEGSVWTEAFF | TGTGCCAGCAGTGAAGGAAGCGTTTGGACTGAAGCTTTCTTT
NA | TRBJ1-1 | TRBV13 | TRBD1 | CASSQTGGGEAFF | TGTGCCAGCAGCCAAACAGGGGGCGGTGAAGCTTTCTTT
NA | TRBJ1-6 | TRBV27 | NA | CASSSGWYNSPLHF | TGTGCCAGCAGTTCAGGGTGGTACAATTCACCCCTCCACTTT
once | TRBJ1-1 | TRBV11-2 | NA | CASSLANTEAFF | TGTGCCAGCAGCTTAGCTAACACTGAAGCTTTCTTT
NA | TRBJ2-7 | TRBV4-1 | TRBD1 | CASSQPIRHTAGTGPDEQYF | TGCGCCAGCAGCCAACCCATACGTCACACCGCCGGGACAGGGCCCGACGAGCAGTACTTC
NA | TRBJ2-7 | TRBV2 | NA | CASSPGGNDEQYF | TGTGCCAGCAGCCCAGGGGGGAACGACGAGCAGTACTTC
NA | TRBJ2-1 | TRBV7-7 | TRBD2 | CASSLLTSGSGEQFF | TGTGCCAGCAGCCTCTTGACTAGCGGGAGCGGGGAGCAGTTCTTC
NA | TRBJ2-7 | TRBV30 | NA | CAWGEKGVYEQYF | TGTGCCTGGGGGGAGAAGGGGGTTTACGAGCAGTACTTC
NA | TRBJ1-1 | TRBV28 | NA | CASLSGGGTEAFF | TGTGCCAGCCTTAGTGGGGGAGGCACTGAAGCTTTCTTT
NA | TRBJ1-2 | TRBV10-3 | NA | CAISEAGGKRYGYTF | TGTGCCATCAGTGAGGCGGGGGGGAAGCGCTATGGCTACACCTTC
NA | TRBJ1-5 | TRBV6-1 | NA | CASRNYISNQPQHF | TGTGCCAGCAGAAACTACATTAGCAATCAGCCCCAGCATTTT
NA | TRBJ1-4 | TRBV14 | NA | CASSQDRGNEKLFF | TGTGCCAGCAGCCAAGATCGGGGTAATGAAAAACTGTTTTTT
few | TRBJ1-1 | TRBV20-1 | NA | CSARQNTEAFF | TGCAGTGCTAGACAGAACACTGAAGCTTTCTTT
NA | TRBJ2-1 | TRBV7-3 | TRBD1 | CASSLGLGTGDVNEQFF | TGTGCCAGCAGCTTAGGGTTGGGGACAGGGGATGTCAATGAGCAGTTCTTC
NA | TRBJ2-5 | TRBV30 | NA | CAWTSSGFRETQYF | TGTGCCTGGACCTCCTCGGGGTTCCGGGAGACCCAGTACTTC
NA | TRBJ1-1 | TRBV16 | NA | CASSQSLRSTGEAFF | TGTGCCAGCAGCCAATCGTTAAGGTCGACAGGTGAAGCTTTCTTT
NA | TRBJ1-3 | TRBV18 | TRBD1 | CASSPLPGTRTQGVGSGNTIYF | TGTGCCAGCTCACCACTCCCCGGGACGAGGACTCAGGGGGTAGGCTCTGGAAACACCATATATTTT
once | TRBJ1-2 | TRBV12-5 | NA | CASGLVERDGYTF | TGTGCTAGTGGTTTGGTAGAGCGGGATGGCTACACCTTC
NA | TRBJ2-5 | TRBV5-1 | NA | CASRPSGQPFNYF | TGCGCCAGCAGACCTTCTGGGCAGCCCTTTAATTACTTC
NA | TRBJ2-3 | TRBV2 | TRBD2 | CASTREAPSDTQYF | TGTGCCAGCACACGGGAGGCCCCTTCAGATACGCAGTATTTT
NA | TRBJ2-4 | TRBV11-1 | NA | CASSLALDSSKNIQYF | TGTGCCAGCAGCTTAGCTCTAGATTCTAGCAAAAACATTCAGTACTTC